The entry below gives a single T cell receptor (beta chain) sequence along with its context. Sequencing targeted TCR beta in T cells from blood (CD8+ and CD4+). In the multiple sclerosis control group, patients were treatment-naive and had stable or active relapsing-remitting disease. This sample was taken from a study of CD8 T cells in Susac syndrome. The germline gives CDR1 SNHLY, CDR2 FYNNEI. CDR3 length equals 14 residues. V was cut by 6 bases and J by 2 bases, with 11 bases left in between. An input of 0.5 to 1 ug of RNA was subjected to reverse transcription using random hexamers. TCRdb re-derived calls from the immunoSEQ multiplex PCR reads in MiXCR, one entry per CDR3 protein. The sample lists some 300,000 distinct CDR3 sequences, 85% occurring once.

The sequencing input was CD8+ T cells from PBMCs. The genes are TRBV2 and TRBJ1-5, with no clear D. This clonotype was obtained from a human donor with multiple sclerosis. The CDR3 here is CASSPDFGNQPQHF. The CDR3 coding sequence is TGTGCCAGCAGCCCAGACTTTGGCAATCAGCCCCAGCATTTT. Together with reference TRBV2 and TRBJ1-5, the CDR3 gives the full variable domain: EPEVTQTPSHQVTQMGQEVILRCVPISNHLYFYWYRQILGQKVEFLVSFYNNEISEKSEIFDDQFSVERPDGSNFTLKIRSTKLEDSAMYFCASSPDFGNQPQHFGDGTRLSIL.